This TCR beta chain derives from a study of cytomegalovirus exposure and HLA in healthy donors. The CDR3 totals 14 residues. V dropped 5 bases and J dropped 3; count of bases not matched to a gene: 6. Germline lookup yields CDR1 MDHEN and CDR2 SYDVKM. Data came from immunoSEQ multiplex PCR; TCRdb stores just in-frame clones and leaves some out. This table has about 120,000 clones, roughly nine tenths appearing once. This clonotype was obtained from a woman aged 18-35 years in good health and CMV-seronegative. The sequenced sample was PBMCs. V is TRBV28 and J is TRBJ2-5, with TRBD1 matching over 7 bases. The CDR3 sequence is CASSPDRVEETQYF. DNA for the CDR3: TGTGCCAGCAGTCCCGACAGGGTTGAAGAGACCCAGTACTTC.